This T cell receptor (beta chain) was sequenced for a study of cytomegalovirus exposure and HLA in healthy donors (dated by TCRdb to the late 2010s). A note on the overall study: According to an earlier analysis of 550 to 750 of the donors, 150 million to 200 million T cells yielded 90 million to 130 million unique TCR beta sequences and 276 Gb of sequence data. An early release that covered 640 HLA-typed donors contained about 300 gigabases of sequencing data and 70 million to 100 million unique TCR sequences. Of the 350 to 400 genotyped donors, approximately 82% fell in the genetic ancestry cluster associated with self-reported Caucasian donors. The study was designed to test whether signatures of past pathogen exposure could be identified by cataloging public T cell receptors. The T cell repertoires of 666 subjects were profiled by immunosequencing and related to cytomegalovirus serostatus. Besides the first cohort of 666 subjects, a separate validation cohort made up of over 100 different subjects was used. High-throughput TCR immunosequencing, statistical association of individual TCRs with disease status, and machine learning were combined to predict cytomegalovirus infection status. In a later analysis, previously published TCR beta repertoires from 600 to 850 donors were re-analyzed and high-resolution HLA genotyping was added so that TCR occurrence patterns could be studied. Rather than drawing on any new phenotypic data, the later analysis identified candidate immune exposures from TCR beta sequences and the way those sequences occurred across donors. To decide whether each TCR beta V gene segment behaved as functional or pseudogenic, an earlier analysis of some 600 of the donors relied on high-throughput TCR beta sequencing. Donor age, sex, ethnicity and CMV serostatus were compiled together with the repertoire data. A later genetic analysis used genome-wide SNP genotypes for about three fifths of the 666 donors, treating that subset as a discovery cohort. All discovery cohort repertoires had been generated on a single sequencing platform. Class I and class II HLA loci were covered by the typing at four-digit resolution. Typing coverage varied by locus: about 629-630 donors for A, B, C, DRB1 and DQB1; more than 500 for DQA1; over 600 for DPA1; around 450 for DPB1. Several DR-DQ haplotypes were handled as single units for association and clustering, since linkage in the cohort was strong. Among 300 to 450 genotyped donors of the cohort, an average of about 240,000 unique TCR beta nucleotide sequences were sequenced per donor, 15% to 20% of them non-productive.

Overall study outcomes, separate from this receptor: Strong co-occurrence of HLA alleles, especially DR and DQ, made assigning TCR associations to individual alleles difficult. Most CMV-associated TCR beta chains appeared to be HLA-restricted in a later analysis, and the HLA associations seemed to be driven largely by CMV exposure. A further reported finding was that TCR beta sequences accurately predicted the HLA-A and HLA-B alleles for most subjects in the first cohort. Several of the top co-occurrence clusters appeared to be linked to parvovirus B19, influenza, CMV and Epstein-Barr virus, according to a later analysis. The presence/absence analyses assumed that sequencing depth was roughly uniform across donors, and that assumption may not be true. In a later genetic analysis, fewer N-insertions in productive TCRs were reported among donors in an Asian-associated ancestry cluster than the roughly 640-donor mean. In a later analysis, some 18,000 TCR beta sequences were associated with specific HLA alleles at a false discovery rate of 0.05. In vitro tests confirmed that a few of the cytomegalovirus-associated TCR beta chains recognize cytomegalovirus antigens. A cluster of highly shared sequence variants was judged likely to represent a technical artifact of the sequencing pipeline. Correlated functional status among segregating V segments might reflect linkage disequilibrium, but an unknown experimental factor could not be ruled out. This cohort had only TCR beta chains sequenced, and the lack of alpha or paired-chain data limited which features could be detected. In a later analysis, TCR association rates were found to vary across HLA loci, with the most associated TCRs seen for DRB1 alleles and the fewest for HLA-C alleles. A later genetic analysis associated a missense DCLRE1C variant with V-gene and J-gene trimming of TCR beta chains, and an independent cohort replicated the association. The classifier was reported to diagnose cytomegalovirus status with high specificity and sensitivity in both the original cohort and the validation cohort. Because counts were too low, some 17 rarely observed V segments, including chromosome 9 orphons, were excluded from the earlier analysis of 500 to 700 of the donors. Compared with equally common non-associated chains, HLA-associated TCR beta chains in a later analysis were more clonally expanded and had lower generation probabilities. While some public TCRs were present in many individuals, most TCR sequences turned up only very rarely across donors. Because HLA typing was unavailable for some donors at each locus, only the typed subset was used in association tests. It was suggested by the authors that the approach could potentially be generalized to other disease states and immunological phenotypes. In an earlier analysis of approximately 590 of the donors, most TCR beta V segments appeared in productive rearrangements about 90% or about 30% of the time, broadly matching IMGT annotations. The study listed 164 TCR beta chains as associated with cytomegalovirus. CMV serostatus was the only immune exposure information available for the cohort.

Libraries were built with the immunoSEQ multiplex PCR assay. The multiplex PCR relied on a mix of 60 forward primers for TCR Vbeta segments and 13 reverse primers for TCR Jbeta segments. Amplification of the CDR3 region of rearranged TCR beta genes was performed with a multiplex PCR assay on genomic DNA. The Illumina HiSeq System was used to sequence the amplified TCR beta libraries as 87-base-pair reads. The authors' pipeline ran thus. In a later analysis, about 80 million unique TCR beta chains were counted across the 690 or so repertoires, and roughly 11 million of these chains were shared by at least two donors. Raw reads were error-corrected and collapsed into unique sequences by a nearest-neighbor algorithm in which closely related sequences were merged to remove PCR and sequencing errors. Alignment of CDR3 sequences to IMGT reference sequences was used to assign V, D and J gene segments. For a sequence to be retained, at least a six-nucleotide match to both a V gene segment and a J gene segment was required. Rearrangements were classified as productive when the CDR3 lacked stop codons and remained in frame with V and J, and all other rearrangements were classified as non-productive. Following IMGT convention, CDR3 was defined as the stretch from the second conserved V-encoded cysteine to the conserved J-encoded phenylalanine. The earlier analysis of about 620 of the donors excluded sequences that lacked an unambiguous match to a single V gene segment. In an earlier analysis of 587 of the donors, a V segment was called functional when productive rearrangements were above 56.7%, and segregating when the standard deviation between donors exceeded 5%. A statistical classification framework was built for diagnosing cytomegalovirus status from the catalog of TCR beta chain sequences. V and J gene assignment, in a later analysis, came from comparing TCR nucleotide sequences with IMGT/GENE-DB human TR gene sequences. In a later analysis, CDR3 sequences and most-parsimonious VDJ recombination scenarios were assigned using the TCRdist pipeline. A later analysis defined each TCR beta chain by its CDR3 amino acid sequence plus V-gene family, and excluded reads lacking a unique V-gene family. To address suspected cross-contamination and a sequencing artifact, a later analysis removed roughly 640 highly shared, low-generation-probability nucleotide sequences. In a later analysis, a clonal expansion index was calculated for each public chain from normalized within-repertoire ranks of inferred template counts. Generation probabilities in a later analysis came from a VDJ recombination model fitted to out-of-frame rearrangements, and those results were checked against IGoR. In a later analysis, TCR-TCR, TCR-HLA and TCR-CMV co-occurrence was scored with hypergeometric tests, and a repertoire-size bias correction was applied to TCR pairs. In a later analysis, false discovery rates were estimated by permuting HLA or CMV assignments 20 times. In a later analysis, co-occurring TCRs were grouped with DBSCAN, and TCRdist sequence similarity was added when clustering was performed within HLA-allele-positive subsets. Repertoires with fewer than 30,000 or more than 120,000 public chains, plus five repertoires with anomalous nucleotide sharing, were excluded from co-occurrence clustering. This immuneACCESS table, as held by TCRdb, lists in-frame sequences with V and J called but not all clones. Of the missing ones, under half trace to an unresolved V gene in checked studies; the others have no known cause. The V and J calls and clone size were taken over from that table, and D and trimming were inferred from the DNA. For this sample the table gives some 97,000 clones, of which around 82% were detected only once. Together, the top ten hold 3.5% to 4% of the sample.

The cohort consisted of fewer than 700 healthy bone marrow donors. At the time of sampling, every cohort member was nominally healthy, though immune exposures that went unrecorded were likely present. The donor was CMV seropositive and belonged to the group of 250 to 350 seropositive cohort members. Each donor provided a peripheral blood sample, and peripheral blood mononuclear cells were used for TCR beta sequencing. The Qiagen DNeasy Blood Extraction Kit was used to extract genomic DNA from the blood cell samples. To note about this clone: The target of this receptor is not known. The input lacks base qualities; no much larger clone sits a single base away.

The TCR originated in a woman in her fifties or sixties in good health and CMV-seropositive. The sequencing sample was made of PBMCs.

The CDR3 in this case is CASREAGTNTGELFF. Here is the DNA: TGTGCCAGCAGGGAAGCGGGGACGAACACCGGGGAGCTGTTTTTT. The chain uses TRBV7-6 and TRBJ2-2; TRBD2 aligns with 7 central bases. V is cut back by 6 bases and J by 0 bases, with 4 bases in the junction unmatched. The germline V gene supplies CDR1 SGHVS and CDR2 FNYEAQ. The CDR3 holds 15 amino acids from the cysteine to the phenylalanine. Kept here is only the CDR3 DNA, which spans 45 bases and is read in frame from base 1.